Below are 19 T cell receptor beta chains sequenced from a single sample in a study of regulatory T cells in long-lasting Graves disease. Building of the TCR beta libraries involved iRepertoire HTBI primers and Arm-PCR of CDR3 regions. Each CDR3 protein gets one entry after TCRdb re-called the multiplex PCR reads with MiXCR. The sample carries 450,000 to 500,000 distinct CDR3 sequences, 15% to 20% recorded once. As to time point: newly diagnosed GD, antithyroid drugs for less than 3 months. The authors made the TCR library using RNA they extracted from PBMCs. These data were likewise used in another study, on T cells in Graves' hyperthyroidism and ophthalmopathy.

The sequences come from peripheral blood mononuclear cells (PBMCs), collected at new diagnosis, from a patient treated with antithyroid drugs. These receptors all stem from a man in his forties with Graves disease.

This clonotype showed up many times. The rearrangement uses TRBV6-1 and TRBJ1-2, with unresolved D. The V end was cut by 4 bases, the J end by 8 bases, with 14 bases between. The CDR3 has 13 amino acids. Germline loops: CDR1 MNHNS, CDR2 SASEGT. The CDR3, as DNA: TGTGCCAGCAGTGCGACCGCCCCAGTCGGCTACACCTTC. Translation: CASSATAPVGYTF.

This clonotype was counted at least ten times. The rearrangement joins TRBV27 to TRBJ1-3; D is uncertain. The length of the CDR3 is 15 residues. In germline, CDR1 is MNHEY, CDR2 SMNVEV (reference sequence). Deletions cut 1 base from V and 2 bases from J, with 9 bases between. CDR3 region: CASSLYEGPGNTIYF. The CDR3 DNA reads as TGTGCCAGCAGTTTATATGAAGGACCTGGAAACACCATATATTTT.

The CDR3 nucleotides read TGTGCCAGTAGTACCCGGACTAGCGGTAGCACAGATACGCAGTATTTT. It is translated as CASSTRTSGSTDTQYF. The chain links TRBV19 to TRBJ2-3; 10 nucleotides match TRBD2. The V gene end was trimmed by 4 bases and the J gene end by 0 bases; junction bases not matched to a gene: 4. The CDR3 has 16 residues. Germline lookup yields CDR1 LNHDA and CDR2 SQIVND (reference sequence).

The rearrangement links TRBV20-1 to TRBJ2-1; the D gene could be TRBD1 or TRBD2 (6 bases each). The CDR3 has 16 amino acids. V was cut by 1 base and J by 5 bases, with 18 bases left in between. Germline loops: CDR1 DFQATT, CDR2 SNEGSKA (reference sequence). Written as DNA, the CDR3 is TGCAGTGCTAGAGGGACCGGGGGCTATAATCACAATGAGCAGTTCTTC. Translated: CSARGTGGYNHNEQFF.

The V gene is TRBV28, the J gene TRBJ2-5, with a possible D match to TRBD1 (6 bases). Trimming left V 7 bases short and J 0 bases short, with 15 bases between. Per germline, CDR1 MDHEN and CDR2 SYDVKM. This CDR3 contains 15 residues. Here the CDR3 DNA reads TGTGCCAGCACTATACAGGGACCGTACCAAGAGACCCAGTACTTC. This encodes CASTIQGPYQETQYF.

The chain is built from TRBV12-3 or TRBV12-4 and TRBJ2-2, with TRBD2 matching 14 bases. The length of the CDR3 is 17 residues. Trimming removed 6 bases from V and 4 bases from J; junction bases left unmatched: 7. CDR3 protein: CASSPGLAGGSTGELFF. For the CDR3, the DNA is TGTGCCAGCAGCCCCGGACTAGCGGGAGGTAGCACCGGGGAGCTGTTTTTT.

The chain recombines TRBV2 with TRBJ2-7; D possibly corresponds to TRBD2 (6 bases). Germline CDR1 and CDR2: SNHLY and FYNNEI. Deletions cut 4 bases from V and 0 bases from J, with 10 bases between. This CDR3 region has 14 residues. The chain's CDR3 is CASSGASDSYEQYF. CDR3 sequence (DNA): TGTGCCAGCAGTGGGGCTAGCGACTCCTACGAGCAGTACTTC.

This clonotype was recorded a few times. The rearrangement uses TRBV12-3 or TRBV12-4 and TRBJ2-1; D assignment may be TRBD1 or TRBD2 (5 bases each). The CDR3 consists of 13 residues. V dropped 4 bases and J dropped 9 bases, with 13 bases sitting between them. In DNA form, the CDR3 reads TGTGCCAGCAGTTCGGGGCTCTCGGGTGAGCAGTTCTTC. Translation gives CASSSGLSGEQFF.

At least ten counts were recorded for this clonotype. The gene calls are TRBV20-1 and TRBJ1-1; 7 positions match TRBD1. The CDR3 runs 12 residues. Looked up from germline, CDR1 is DFQATT and CDR2 is SNEGSKA (reference sequence). The ends lost 5 bases at V and 11 bases at J; junction bases unmatched: 11. This CDR3 is CSASLTGFVAFF. CDR3 nucleotides: TGCAGTGCTTCTTTGACAGGGTTTGTGGCTTTCTTT.

This clonotype was seen more than once but under ten times. The chain employs TRBV20-1 and TRBJ1-6; 7 bases line up with TRBD1. The trim removed 5 bases at V and 9 bases at J, leaving 10 bases unmatched. This CDR3 has 14 amino acids. Germline CDR1 and CDR2: DFQATT and SNEGSKA (reference sequence). The CDR3 bases are TGCAGTGCTTCTGCCGGGACAGCCAGTTCACCCCTCCACTTT. Encoded protein: CSASAGTASSPLHF.

The chain uses TRBV28 and TRBJ2-7; D is unclear. This CDR3 is 13 amino acids long. Trimming cost V 10 bases and J 3 bases, with 16 bases left between them. CDR1 is MDHEN and CDR2 is SYDVKM in the germline V gene. The CDR3 reads CATSLSLIYEQYF. In DNA form, the CDR3 reads TGTGCCACGTCACTGTCACTAATCTACGAGCAGTACTTC. Full variable domain (outside the CDR3, taken from reference TRBV28 and TRBJ2-7): DVKVTQSSRYLVKRTGEKVFLECVQDMDHENMFWYRQDPGLGLRLIYFSYDVKMKEKGDIPEGYSVSREKKERFSLILESASTNQTSMYLCATSLSLIYEQYFGPGTRLTVT.

This clonotype was observed at least ten times. V gene TRBV6-5 combines with J gene TRBJ2-7, with a possible D match to TRBD2 (5 bases). The CDR3 consists of 16 residues. Per the germline V gene, CDR1 is MNHEY and CDR2 is SVGAGI. Trimming left V 0 bases short and J 2 bases short, with 14 bases between. DNA of the CDR3: TGTGCCAGCAGTTACTCGAAGACCGGGATAACCTACGAGCAGTACTTC. This translates into CASSYSKTGITYEQYF.

The chain is built from TRBV9 and TRBJ2-7, with 9 nucleotides matching TRBD1. Germline-derived CDR1 and CDR2 are SGDLS and YYNGEE. J gave up 4 bases and V 4 bases, and 9 bases lay outside the gene matches. This CDR3 region has 15 residues. The DNA of the CDR3 is TGTGCCAGCAGCCCGGAACAGGGGGCGCGTTACGAGCAGTACTTC. It codes for CASSPEQGARYEQYF.

The rearrangement uses TRBV7-8 and TRBJ2-5; D possibly matches TRBD1 or TRBD2 (5 bases each). Germline V CDR1 and CDR2: SGHVS, FQNEAQ. The CDR3 covers 14 residues. Trimming shortened V by 6 bases and J by 3 bases, and 14 bases separated the two germline ends. The CDR3 DNA sequence: TGTGCCAGCAGGTCAATACTAGGGGAAGAGACCCAGTACTTC. This codes for CASRSILGEETQYF. Combining the CDR3 with reference TRBV7-8 and TRBJ2-5 gives the whole variable domain GAGVSQSPRYKVAKRGQDVALRCDPISGHVSLFWYQQALGQGPEFLTYFQNEAQLDKSGLPSDRFFAERPEGSVSTLKIQRTQQEDSAVYLCASRSILGEETQYFGPGTRLLVL.

The CDR3 DNA sequence: TGCGCCAGCAGCTTGCGCTACGGATACGAGCAGTACTTC. It encodes CASSLRYGYEQYF. The V call is TRBV5-1, the J call TRBJ2-7; D is unclear. V was clipped by 1 base and J by 4 bases, with 9 bases between them. The length of the CDR3 is 13 residues. In germline, CDR1 is SGHRS, CDR2 YFSETQ.

This clonotype was counted between two and nine times. The V gene is TRBV20-1, the J gene TRBJ1-5; D uncertain. V gave up 6 bases and J gave up 6 bases, with 12 bases separating them. The CDR3 is made up of 12 amino acids. Germline V gene data show CDR1 as DFQATT and CDR2 as SNEGSKA (reference sequence). The CDR3 is CSAASGIQPQHF. CDR3 DNA sequence: TGCAGTGCCGCCTCCGGCATTCAGCCCCAGCATTTT.

This clonotype has at least ten counts. The CDR3 here is CASAETSYNSYNEQFF. The CDR3, as DNA: TGTGCCAGCGCCGAAACGAGCTATAACTCCTACAATGAGCAGTTCTTC. This chain links TRBV7-2 with TRBJ2-1; D remains unclear. Trimming removed 8 bases at V and 0 bases at J, with 17 bases between. Germline CDR1 SGHTA, CDR2 FQGNSA. The length of the CDR3 is 16 residues.

This clonotype was seen many times. This chain connects TRBV6-5 to TRBJ1-1; D remains ambiguous. Trimming removed 6 bases at V and 3 bases at J, with 17 bases between. The CDR3 consists of 15 residues. From germline, CDR1 is MNHEY and CDR2 SVGAGI. The CDR3 loop reads CASSYRQIEDTEAFF. In DNA, the CDR3 is TGTGCCAGCAGCTACCGACAAATAGAGGACACTGAAGCTTTCTTT.

V gene TRBV5-1 combines with J gene TRBJ2-5; 7 bases match TRBD1. Germline trimming cut 7 bases from V and 2 bases from J; bases unmatched to any gene: 11. Germline V CDR1 and CDR2: SGHRS, YFSETQ. The CDR3 runs to 15 residues. The CDR3 bases are TGCGCCAGCCGCTCAGGGACAGCCAATCAAGAGACCCAGTACTTC. Amino acids: CASRSGTANQETQYF.